A selection of T cell receptor beta chains follows, all from one sample in a study of patients and donors after allogeneic stem cell transplantation. TCRdb analysed the RT-PCR reads with MiXCR anew, one entry per CDR3 protein. The sample lists about 960,000 distinct CDR3 sequences, about a sixth seen once, with around 6% in the top ten. The specimen sequenced was blood, either unsorted or a sorted T cell fraction (not recorded which). These receptors all come from a human donor who was either an allogeneic HSCT recipient or a stem cell or donor lymphocyte infusion donor (not recorded which). It is not recorded whose cells these are; they may come from a transplant donor. CDR3s include the opening cysteine and the closing phenylalanine or tryptophan. The order of the fields is V gene, D gene, clone size, J gene, CDR3 DNA, CDR3 protein. A D gene is named only where the DNA matches it firmly. The size field is filled for only some rows; it gives once, few, many or a size class.

TRBV18	TRBD1	.	TRBJ1-5	TGTGCCAGCTCACCACCGACAGGGGCCCATCAGCCCCAGCATTTT	CASSPPTGAHQPQHF
TRBV6-1	.	few	TRBJ1-1	TGTGCCAGCCTAAGGTCGCAGGGCTTCAACACTGAAGCTTTCTTT	CASLRSQGFNTEAFF
TRBV7-9	.	.	TRBJ1-1	TGTGCCAGCAGCCGTGGTGAGAAAATGAACACTGAAGCTTTCTTT	CASSRGEKMNTEAFF
TRBV25-1	.	few	TRBJ1-2	TGTGCCAGCAGCCTTCAGAACTATGGCTACACCTTC	CASSLQNYGYTF
TRBV6-2/TRBV6-3	.	.	TRBJ1-5	TGTGCCAGCAGTTACTCGAAGTCGGGACAGCCCCAGCATTTT	CASSYSKSGQPQHF
TRBV5-1	.	many	TRBJ1-1	TGCGCCAGCAGCTTGGAGGGACCGTCGAACACTGAAGCTTTCTTT	CASSLEGPSNTEAFF
TRBV20-1	TRBD1	few	TRBJ1-1	TGCAGTGCTAGGAGACAGGGCACTAACCAAGGGGAAGCTTTCTTT	CSARRQGTNQGEAFF
TRBV7-8	.	.	TRBJ2-3	TGTGCCAGCAGCTTAGAACAGAGGGCAGATACGCAGTATTTT	CASSLEQRADTQYF
TRBV5-1	TRBD1	.	TRBJ2-1	TGCGCCAGCACCACTGGGGGGACAGGGGGGATCAATGAGCAGTTCTTC	CASTTGGTGGINEQFF
TRBV6-5	.	many	TRBJ2-7	TGTGCCAGCAGTCCAGGGATAGCAGAGCAGTACTTC	CASSPGIAEQYF
TRBV12-3/TRBV12-4	.	few	TRBJ2-5	TGTGCCAGCACCTCTTCGGGCAGGAGGGGGACCCAGTACTTC	CASTSSGRRGTQYF
TRBV20-1	TRBD2	.	TRBJ2-1	TGCAGTGCGATTGGAGGCGGGAGGCGTGGGACTTACAATGAGCAGTTCTTC	CSAIGGGRRGTYNEQFF
TRBV5-1	.	many	TRBJ2-2	TGTGCCAGCAGCACCACCGGGGAGCTGTTTTTT	CASSTTGELFF
TRBV10-2	.	few	TRBJ2-7	TGCGCCAGCAGTGAGGCCGACAGCGAGCAGTACTTC	CASSEADSEQYF
TRBV24-1	TRBD1	few	TRBJ2-3	TGTGCCACCAGTGACCGGACAGGGGGCAGCTCAGATACGCAGTATTTT	CATSDRTGGSSDTQYF
TRBV12-3/TRBV12-4	TRBD1	.	TRBJ2-7	TGTGCCAGCAGTAGCCCGGGACAGGGGCGTTTCGAGCAGTACTTC	CASSSPGQGRFEQYF
TRBV12-5	TRBD1	.	TRBJ1-1	TGTGCTAGTGGTTCAAAGACAGGGGTGACTGAAGCTTTCTTT	CASGSKTGVTEAFF
TRBV4-1	.	.	TRBJ1-5	TGCGCCAGCAGCCAAGAGAGGGACCGGGACCCCCTTAGGGATCAGCCCCAGCATTTT	CASSQERDRDPLRDQPQHF
TRBV4-2	.	few	TRBJ2-7	TGTGCCAGCAGCCAAGCAAGGGACGGGAACTACGAGCAGTACTTC	CASSQARDGNYEQYF
TRBV5-1	.	.	TRBJ2-2	TGCGCCAGCAGCTTGGGTCCGGCCGGGGAGCTGTTTTTT	CASSLGPAGELFF
TRBV27	.	once	TRBJ2-7	TGTGCCAGCAGTTTAAATGGTGACAACCCTTACGAGCAGTACTTC	CASSLNGDNPYEQYF
TRBV6-2/TRBV6-3	.	.	TRBJ2-3	TGTGCCAGCAGCCGAATCCCAGATACGCAGTATTTT	CASSRIPDTQYF
TRBV3-1	TRBD2	.	TRBJ2-5	TGTGCCAGCAGCTTCGGGACTACCCCACAGACCCAGTACTTC	CASSFGTTPQTQYF
TRBV12-3/TRBV12-4	.	few	TRBJ2-7	TGTGCCAGCAGTTTCGATGTCTACGAGCAGTACTTC	CASSFDVYEQYF
TRBV7-9	.	.	TRBJ2-7	TGTGCCAGCAGCTCACGACCCACAGGGAGCTCCTACGAGCAGTACTTC	CASSSRPTGSSYEQYF
TRBV5-1	.	many	TRBJ2-2	TGCGCCAGCAGCTTGGACAGGGCTGTGTCCGGGGAGCTGTTTTTT	CASSLDRAVSGELFF
TRBV25-1	.	few	TRBJ2-7	TGTGCCAGCTTTAGGGGTGGAGAGCAGTACTTC	CASFRGGEQYF
TRBV12-3/TRBV12-4	TRBD1	.	TRBJ1-6	TGTGCCAGCAGGGGGCCGGGACAGCCTAATTCACCCCTCCACTTT	CASRGPGQPNSPLHF
TRBV20-1	.	.	TRBJ2-5	TGCAGTGCTAGAGAATATGGGGACACCGGCCAAGAGACCCAGTACTTC	CSAREYGDTGQETQYF
TRBV5-1	TRBD1	many	TRBJ2-1	TGCGCCAGCAGCTTTGGGACAGGGCAGTTCTTC	CASSFGTGQFF
TRBV19	TRBD2	.	TRBJ2-1	TGTGCCAGTACAACTAGCGGGAGCGGAGAGCAGTTCTTC	CASTTSGSGEQFF
TRBV11-2	TRBD1	.	TRBJ2-1	TGTGCCAGCAGCTTAGAACCCAGGGGGAGCTCCTACAATGAGCAGTTCTTC	CASSLEPRGSSYNEQFF
TRBV12-3/TRBV12-4	TRBD2	many	TRBJ2-1	TGTGCCAGCAGTTTAAGGCTAGCGGGAGCCAGTGAGCAGTTCTTC	CASSLRLAGASEQFF
TRBV12-3/TRBV12-4	TRBD2	.	TRBJ2-5	TGTGCCAGCAGTTTATTCCCCTCCACTAGCGCCCAAGAGACCCAGTACTTC	CASSLFPSTSAQETQYF
TRBV20-1	.	.	TRBJ2-6	TGCAGTGCGTCAGACCGACCCTCTGGGGCCAACGTCCTGACTTTC	CSASDRPSGANVLTF
TRBV7-6	TRBD2	few	TRBJ2-7	TGTGCCAGCAGCGCGCAAGCGGGGCCTACCTACGAGCAGTACTTC	CASSAQAGPTYEQYF
TRBV6-5	.	few	TRBJ1-1	TGTGCCAGCAGTTTCCGTCGTACGAACACTGAAGCTTTCTTT	CASSFRRTNTEAFF
TRBV6-2/TRBV6-3	.	.	TRBJ1-5	TGTGCCAGCAGTTACTTACCGGGGCAGGGGTATCAGCCCCAGCATTTT	CASSYLPGQGYQPQHF
TRBV7-2	.	.	TRBJ2-5	TGTGCCAGCACCTCTGGTCCGACCCAGTACTTC	CASTSGPTQYF
TRBV12-3/TRBV12-4	.	few	TRBJ2-3	TGTGCCAGCAGGACTCCAGATACGCAGTATTTT	CASRTPDTQYF
TRBV5-6	TRBD1	.	TRBJ2-5	TGTGCCAGCAGCATCTCCCCGACAGGGATAAAGACCCAGTACTTC	CASSISPTGIKTQYF
TRBV4-3	.	many	TRBJ1-1	TGCGCCAGCAGCCAAGTTGCAGGGAACACTGAAGCTTTCTTT	CASSQVAGNTEAFF
TRBV12-3/TRBV12-4	.	few	TRBJ2-1	TGTGCCAGCAGTTTCGCGGGGTATCCAGGGGACCCCGACAATGAGCAGTTCTTC	CASSFAGYPGDPDNEQFF
TRBV12-3/TRBV12-4	.	few	TRBJ2-7	TGTGCCAGCAGTCCAACACGATCGGGACATCGAAGCTCGTACGAGCAGTACTTC	CASSPTRSGHRSSYEQYF
TRBV6-1	.	few	TRBJ2-1	TGTGCCAGCACCTTCGGGATTGAAAACAATGAGCAGTTCTTC	CASTFGIENNEQFF
TRBV4-2	TRBD1	few	TRBJ1-1	TGTGCCAGCAGCCCCCAGGGGGGGCTAGGCACTGAAGCTTTCTTT	CASSPQGGLGTEAFF
TRBV6-5	.	.	TRBJ1-1	TGTGCCAGCAGTTACTTTTGGACAGAAGGAATTGAAGCTTTCTTT	CASSYFWTEGIEAFF